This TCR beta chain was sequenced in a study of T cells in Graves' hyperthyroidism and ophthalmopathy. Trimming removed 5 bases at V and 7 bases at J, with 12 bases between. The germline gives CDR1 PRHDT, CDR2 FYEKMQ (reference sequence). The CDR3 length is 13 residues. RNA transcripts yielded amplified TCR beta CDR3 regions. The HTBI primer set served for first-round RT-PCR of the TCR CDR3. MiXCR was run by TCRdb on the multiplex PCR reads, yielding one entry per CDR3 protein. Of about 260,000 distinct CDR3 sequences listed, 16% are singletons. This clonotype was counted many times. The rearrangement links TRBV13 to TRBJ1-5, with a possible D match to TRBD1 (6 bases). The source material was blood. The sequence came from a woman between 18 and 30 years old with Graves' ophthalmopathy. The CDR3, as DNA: TGTGCCAGCAGCCGGAGGGGGAGCCAGCCCCAGCATTTT. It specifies CASSRRGSQPQHF.